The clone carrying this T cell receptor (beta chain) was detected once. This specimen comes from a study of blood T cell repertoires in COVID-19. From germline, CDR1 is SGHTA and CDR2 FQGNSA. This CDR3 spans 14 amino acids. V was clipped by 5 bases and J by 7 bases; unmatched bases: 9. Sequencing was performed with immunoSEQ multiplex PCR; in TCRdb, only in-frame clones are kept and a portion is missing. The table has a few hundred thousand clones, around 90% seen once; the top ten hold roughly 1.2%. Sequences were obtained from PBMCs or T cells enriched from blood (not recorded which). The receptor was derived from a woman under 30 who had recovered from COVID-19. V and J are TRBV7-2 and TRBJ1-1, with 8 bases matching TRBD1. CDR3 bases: TGTGCCAGCAGCACAAGACAGGGGATATTTGAAGCTTTCTTT. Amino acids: CASSTRQGIFEAFF.